These T cell receptor beta chains were read from a single sample in a study of post-analysis software for immune sequencing data. TCRdb ran MiXCR on the PCR reads and lists one entry per CDR3 protein. The sample has more than 450,000 distinct CDR3 sequences; around a third are singletons. The sequenced sample was blood. These receptor sequences come from a girl aged 2-17 years with multiple sclerosis. Both conserved end residues are part of each CDR3. The order of the fields is clone size, J gene, V gene, CDR3 length, D gene, CDR3 DNA, CDR3 protein. D genes are given only for firm matches. Only part of the rows carry a size: once, few, many, or a class if the clone is expanded.

>.|TRBJ1-5|TRBV7-2|13|.
TGTGCCAGCAGCTTACGGGGGCTGCAGCCCCAGCATTTT
CASSLRGLQPQHF
>few|TRBJ2-4|TRBV6-1|14|.
TGTGCCAGCAGTACTGGAGACGGGGAATACATTCAGTACTTC
CASSTGDGEYIQYF
>.|TRBJ1-6|TRBV7-6|15|TRBD1
TGTGCCAGCAGCCCAGGGGGCATGGTCGGTTCACCCCTCCACTTT
CASSPGGMVGSPLHF
>few|TRBJ2-5|TRBV29-1|12|.
TGCAGTCTTGGGGGGAATAAAGAGACCCAGTACTTC
CSLGGNKETQYF
>once|TRBJ1-5|TRBV6-1|14|TRBD1
TGTGCCACCAATCCGGGACAGGTCAATCAGCCCCAGCATTTT
CATNPGQVNQPQHF
>.|TRBJ1-2|TRBV2|11|.
TGTGCCAGCAGTGTAACAGGTGGCTACACCTTC
CASSVTGGYTF
>few|TRBJ2-1|TRBV4-1|16|.
TGCGCCAGCAGCCAAGGGGGGCGATCCTCCTACAATGAGCAGTTCTTC
CASSQGGRSSYNEQFF
>.|TRBJ1-1|TRBV24-1|13|.
TGTGCCACCAGGGATTGGGGGCTCACTGAAGCTTTCTTT
CATRDWGLTEAFF
>few|TRBJ1-5|TRBV28|11|.
TGTGCCAGCAGTTCCGTCTGGCCCCAGCATTTT
CASSSVWPQHF
>.|TRBJ2-3|TRBV11-3|14|.
TGTGCCAGAGAGCGGGACAGCCACACAGATACGCAGTATTTT
CARERDSHTDTQYF
>few|TRBJ2-5|TRBV20-1|15|TRBD2
TGCAGTGCTAGTCTGACTAGCGGGGTGAAAGAGACCCAGTACTTC
CSASLTSGVKETQYF
>.|TRBJ1-2|TRBV5-1|14|.
TGCGCCAGCAGCCCGGACGGAAATAACTATGGCTACACCTTC
CASSPDGNNYGYTF
>.|TRBJ2-6|TRBV6-2/TRBV6-3|18|TRBD1
TGTGCCAGCAGTCCCCGACAGGGGCGAAGCTCTGGGGCCAACGTCCTGACTTTC
CASSPRQGRSSGANVLTF
>few|TRBJ2-5|TRBV29-1|14|.
TGCAGCGTCTGGACCCGGCCCGTTGATGGGACCCAGTACTTC
CSVWTRPVDGTQYF
>.|TRBJ2-7|TRBV28|16|TRBD2
TGTGCCAGCAGTTTTCCCCAGCGGGAGGGATCCTACGAGCAGTACTTC
CASSFPQREGSYEQYF
>.|TRBJ2-7|TRBV28|17|TRBD1
TGTGCCAGCAGCCCGCGGGACAGGGTTGTGAGTTGGGACGAGCAGTACTTC
CASSPRDRVVSWDEQYF
>.|TRBJ2-3|TRBV7-9|14|.
TGTGCCATCAGCTCGAGGGGGGGCACAGATACGCAGTATTTT
CAISSRGGTDTQYF
>.|TRBJ2-1|TRBV7-9|12|.
TGTGCCAGTTCAGGGGGGAACAATGAGCAGTTCTTC
CASSGGNNEQFF
>.|TRBJ2-1|TRBV7-6|13|TRBD1
TGTGCCAGCAGCTGGGACAGGGACAATGAGCAGTTCTTC
CASSWDRDNEQFF
>few|TRBJ1-5|TRBV4-1|16|.
TGCGCCAGCAGCCAAGAAACAACAGGAACCTTGAAGCCCCAGCATTTT
CASSQETTGTLKPQHF
>.|TRBJ2-6|TRBV6-5|19|.
TGTGCCAGCAGTTACTTCCCGGCTAGCTTCTACTCTGGGGCCAACGTCCTGACTTTC
CASSYFPASFYSGANVLTF
>few|TRBJ2-4|TRBV7-9|15|.
TGTGCCAGCAGTACCGGCCGGTCACATAACGACATTCAGTACTTC
CASSTGRSHNDIQYF
>.|TRBJ1-1|TRBV5-1|14|.
TGCGCCAGCACCCCGGGACACGAGAACACTGAAGCTTTCTTT
CASTPGHENTEAFF
>few|TRBJ2-1|TRBV6-5|15|.
TGTGCCAGCAGTTACGTCGTCGGTGTCGGGAATGAGCAGTTCTTC
CASSYVVGVGNEQFF
>few|TRBJ2-1|TRBV7-3|17|TRBD1
TGTGCCAGCAGCTTAACGTCGACAGGGATAAGGTACAATGAGCAGTTCTTC
CASSLTSTGIRYNEQFF
>few|TRBJ2-7|TRBV29-1|13|TRBD1
TGCAGCGTGGGCACGGGACAGCGGAACGAGCAGTACTTC
CSVGTGQRNEQYF
>.|TRBJ1-1|TRBV18|17|.
TGTGCCAGCTCACCCCGACAGGAGGTGTTCGTTAACACTGAAGCTTTCTTT
CASSPRQEVFVNTEAFF